Listed below are T cell receptor beta chains from one sample, sequenced in a study of blood T cells in healthy people across ages. One entry per CDR3 protein, called by TCRdb with MiXCR from the 5' RACE reads. The top ten clones hold 20% to 25% of a sample with approximately 1,700,000 distinct CDR3 sequences, around 40% of them seen once. Sequencing used blood. These receptors came from a human donor in good health. CDR3s include the opening cysteine and the closing phenylalanine or tryptophan. A D gene is named only where the DNA matches it firmly. Clone size is stated in some rows and not others, as once, few, many or a class when expanded.

CSAQGFDGEKLFF,TGCAGCGCACAGGGGTTTGACGGTGAAAAACTGTTTTTT,TRBD1,TRBJ1-4,TRBV29-1,few
CASSIGRYNEQFF,TGTGCCAGTAGTATCGGCCGATACAATGAGCAGTTCTTC,-,TRBJ2-1,TRBV19,few
CASSEVTGGYYNEQFF,TGTGCCAGCAGTGAAGTTACAGGGGGTTACTACAATGAGCAGTTCTTC,TRBD1,TRBJ2-1,TRBV6-1,few
CASSAREQTDTQYF,TGTGCCAGCAGCGCCCGCGAACAAACAGATACGCAGTATTTT,-,TRBJ2-3,TRBV13,-
CASSLRGDRGTEVLFF,TGTGCCAGCAGCCTAAGGGGCGACAGGGGAACCGAGGTACTGTTTTTT,TRBD1,TRBJ1-4,TRBV11-2,few
CASSQERGSYEQYF,TGTGCCAGCAGCCAGGAAAGGGGGAGCTACGAGCAGTACTTC,-,TRBJ2-7,TRBV7-6,-
CASSFDRTSYEQYF,TGCGCCAGCAGCTTTGACAGGACTTCCTACGAGCAGTACTTC,-,TRBJ2-7,TRBV5-1,many
CSHMVVGQGSDTQYF,TGCAGCCACATGGTGGTCGGACAGGGTTCAGATACGCAGTATTTT,TRBD1,TRBJ2-3,TRBV29-1,few
CAGSYWVKTGVIRDEQFF,TGTGCCGGCAGTTATTGGGTAAAGACAGGGGTGATTAGGGATGAGCAGTTCTTC,TRBD1,TRBJ2-1,TRBV6-2/TRBV6-3,-
CASSTSGGWGNEQFF,TGTGCCAGCAGTACTAGCGGGGGGTGGGGGAATGAGCAGTTCTTC,TRBD2,TRBJ2-1,TRBV6-5,few
CASSLGTTYYNEQFF,TGTGCCAGCAGCCTAGGGACTACCTACTACAATGAGCAGTTCTTC,TRBD2,TRBJ2-1,TRBV6-5,many
CASSQVVLNEKLFF,TGCGCCAGCAGCCAGGTGGTCCTAAATGAAAAACTGTTTTTT,-,TRBJ1-4,TRBV4-1,few
CASSGRVNEKLFF,TGTGCCAGCAGCGGACGGGTGAATGAAAAACTGTTTTTT,-,TRBJ1-4,TRBV5-5,-
CSVGFTQINEQYF,TGCAGCGTTGGATTCACTCAGATCAATGAGCAGTACTTC,-,TRBJ2-7,TRBV29-1,-
CASSLEQGLTFSPLHF,TGCGCCAGCAGCTTGGAACAGGGGCTCACCTTTTCACCCCTCCACTTT,TRBD1,TRBJ1-6,TRBV5-1,-
CSASGGVTYNERFF,TGCAGTGCTAGCGGGGGAGTCACGTACAATGAGCGGTTCTTC,-,TRBJ2-1,TRBV20-1,-
CASSLRTVGSQYF,TGTGCCAGCAGCCTCAGGACAGTAGGTTCGCAGTACTTC,-,TRBJ2-4,TRBV12-3/TRBV12-4,once
CATSDARTGGNEKLFF,TGTGCCACCAGTGACGCCCGGACAGGGGGCAATGAAAAACTGTTTTTT,TRBD1,TRBJ1-4,TRBV24-1,few
CASSFSPGHGSTRGYTF,TGCGCCAGCAGCTTTTCCCCCGGGCACGGATCCACTCGGGGCTACACCTTC,-,TRBJ1-2,TRBV5-1,few
CASSSRPFQRTGTGELFF,TGTGCCAGCAGTTCACGACCTTTTCAAAGGACCGGCACCGGGGAGCTGTTTTTT,-,TRBJ2-2,TRBV6-5,few
CATHPGGYDRDALGSPLHF,TGTGCCACCCACCCCGGGGGGTATGATCGTGACGCCCTGGGTTCACCCCTCCACTTT,-,TRBJ1-6,TRBV6-1,few
CASSLVIYGYTF,TGTGCCAGCAGCTTAGTCATCTATGGCTACACCTTC,-,TRBJ1-2,TRBV7-2,-
CASSPTTGGLGKLFF,TGTGCCAGCAGTCCTACCACAGGGGGCTTAGGAAAACTGTTTTTT,TRBD1,TRBJ1-4,TRBV12-3/TRBV12-4,-
CASSYSKGNTIYF,TGTGCCAGCAGTTACTCGAAGGGAAACACCATATATTTT,-,TRBJ1-3,TRBV6-2/TRBV6-3,once
CASSYSNSQETQYF,TGTGCCAGCAGTTACTCTAACAGCCAAGAGACCCAGTACTTC,-,TRBJ2-5,TRBV6-6,-
CSAQNRDRGTAFF,TGCAGTGCTCAAAATCGGGACAGGGGGACCGCTTTCTTT,TRBD1,TRBJ1-1,TRBV20-1,-
CASSPESGGNYGYTF,TGTGCCAGCAGCCCCGAGTCGGGGGGCAACTATGGCTACACCTTC,-,TRBJ1-2,TRBV5-5,-
CASTREVSGVPTQYF,TGTGCCAGCACCAGGGAGGTTAGCGGGGTCCCTACGCAGTATTTT,TRBD2,TRBJ2-3,TRBV2,-
CASLDRAGDIQYF,TGTGCCAGTTTAGACAGGGCAGGGGACATTCAGTACTTC,TRBD1,TRBJ2-4,TRBV2,few
CASSFEGTYEQYF,TGTGCCAGCAGCTTTGAGGGTACCTACGAGCAGTACTTC,-,TRBJ2-7,TRBV7-8,few
CASRPRTSVDTQYF,TGTGCCAGCAGACCCCGGACTAGCGTGGATACGCAGTATTTT,TRBD2,TRBJ2-3,TRBV12-3/TRBV12-4,-
CATGGTVGYNEQFF,TGTGCCACCGGGGGGACTGTCGGCTACAATGAGCAGTTCTTC,TRBD2,TRBJ2-1,TRBV28,-
CAGSVRQGQYNEQFF,TGTGCCGGCAGCGTCCGACAGGGGCAGTACAATGAGCAGTTCTTC,TRBD1,TRBJ2-1,TRBV9,few
CASSAVAGQEGDTQYF,TGTGCCAGCAGCGCGGTAGCGGGGCAGGAGGGAGATACGCAGTATTTT,TRBD2,TRBJ2-3,TRBV9,-
CASSLLGSERQQYF,TGTGCCAGCAGCCTCCTGGGCTCAGAGCGTCAGCAGTACTTC,-,TRBJ2-7,TRBV12-3/TRBV12-4,few
CASSQVRVVAYNSPLHF,TGCGCCAGCAGCCAAGTGAGGGTAGTGGCTTATAATTCACCCCTCCACTTT,-,TRBJ1-6,TRBV4-1,few